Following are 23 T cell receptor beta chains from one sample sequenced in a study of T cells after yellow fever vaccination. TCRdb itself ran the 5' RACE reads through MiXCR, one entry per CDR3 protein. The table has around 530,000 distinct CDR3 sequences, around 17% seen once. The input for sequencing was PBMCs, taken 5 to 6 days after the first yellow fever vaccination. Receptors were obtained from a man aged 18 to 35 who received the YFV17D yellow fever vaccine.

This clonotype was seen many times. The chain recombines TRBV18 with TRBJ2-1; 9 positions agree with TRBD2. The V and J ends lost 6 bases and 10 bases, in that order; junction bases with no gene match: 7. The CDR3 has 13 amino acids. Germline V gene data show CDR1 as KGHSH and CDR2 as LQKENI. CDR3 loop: CASSGASGDEQFF. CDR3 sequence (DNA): TGTGCCAGCTCGGGCGCTAGCGGGGACGAGCAGTTCTTC. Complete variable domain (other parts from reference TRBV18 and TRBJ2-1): NAGVMQNPRHLVRRRGQEARLRCSPMKGHSHVYWYRQLPEEGLKFMVYLQKENIIDESGMPKERFSAEFPKEGPSILRIQQVVRGDSAAYFCASSGASGDEQFFGPGTRLTVL.

CDR3 amino acids: CASSLVGALGIEQFF. CDR3 DNA: TGTGCCAGCAGCTTAGTAGGCGCTTTGGGGATTGAGCAGTTCTTC. This chain joins TRBV11-2 and TRBJ2-1; D not certain. In germline, CDR1 is SGHAT, CDR2 FQNNGV. Trimming took off 1 base at V and 9 bases at J, with 16 bases between the two ends. The CDR3 has 15 residues.

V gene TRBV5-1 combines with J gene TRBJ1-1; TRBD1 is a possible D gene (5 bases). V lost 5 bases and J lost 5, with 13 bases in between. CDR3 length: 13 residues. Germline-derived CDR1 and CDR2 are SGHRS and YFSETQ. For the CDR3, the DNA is TGCGCCAGCAGTATCTGGGGGAGAACTGAAGCTTTCTTT. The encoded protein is CASSIWGRTEAFF.

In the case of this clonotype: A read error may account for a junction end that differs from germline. The CDR3: CAISLGQGWTGELFF. The CDR3, as DNA: TGTGCCATCAGCCTTGGACAGGGCTGGACCGGGGAGCTGTTTTTT. The chain is built from TRBV5-5 and TRBJ2-2; 8 bases align to TRBD1. This CDR3 region has 15 residues. Germline CDR1 SGHKS, CDR2 YYEKEE (reference sequence).

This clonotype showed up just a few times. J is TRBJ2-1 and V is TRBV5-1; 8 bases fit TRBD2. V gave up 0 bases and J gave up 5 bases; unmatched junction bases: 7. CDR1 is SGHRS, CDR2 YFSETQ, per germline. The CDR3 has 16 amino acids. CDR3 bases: TGCGCCAGCAGCTTGGCGGGACTAGGGGGGCACAATGAGCAGTTCTTC. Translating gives CASSLAGLGGHNEQFF.

For the CDR3, the DNA is TGTGCCAGCAGCTGGGGACGCCCGGTTAAGACCCAGTACTTC. It encodes CASSWGRPVKTQYF. The chain has TRBV5-6 and TRBJ2-5; D tentatively reads TRBD1 or TRBD2 (5 bases each). From germline, CDR1 is SGHDT and CDR2 YYEEEE. The CDR3 is 14 residues long. Trimming removed 3 bases at V and 6 bases at J, with 15 bases between. Variable domain in full (rest from reference TRBV5-6 and TRBJ2-5): DAGVTQSPTHLIKTRGQQVTLRCSPKSGHDTVSWYQQALGQGPQFIFQYYEEEERQRGNFPDRFSGHQFPNYSSELNVNALLLGDSALYLCASSWGRPVKTQYFGPGTRLLVL.

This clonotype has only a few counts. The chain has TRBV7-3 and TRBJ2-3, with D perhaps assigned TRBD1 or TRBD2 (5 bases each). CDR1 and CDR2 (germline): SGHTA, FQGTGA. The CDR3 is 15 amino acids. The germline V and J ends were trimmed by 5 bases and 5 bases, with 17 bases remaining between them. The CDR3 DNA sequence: TGTGCCAGCAGCCCCGGGGCCAAGGGTGGAGATACGCAGTATTTT. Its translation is CASSPGAKGGDTQYF.

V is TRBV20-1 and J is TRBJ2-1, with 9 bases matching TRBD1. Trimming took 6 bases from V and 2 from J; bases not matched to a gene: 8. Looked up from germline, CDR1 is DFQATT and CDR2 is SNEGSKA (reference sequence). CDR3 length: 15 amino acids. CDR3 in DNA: TGCAGTGCGCAGGGACAGGGAGTCCCCTACAATGAGCAGTTCTTC. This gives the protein CSAQGQGVPYNEQFF.

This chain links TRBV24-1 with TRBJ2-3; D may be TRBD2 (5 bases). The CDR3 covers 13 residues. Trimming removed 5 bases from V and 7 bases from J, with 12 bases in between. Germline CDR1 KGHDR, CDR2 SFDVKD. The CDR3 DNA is TGTGCCACCAGTGTCTCTAGCCCAAATACGCAGTATTTT. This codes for CATSVSSPNTQYF.

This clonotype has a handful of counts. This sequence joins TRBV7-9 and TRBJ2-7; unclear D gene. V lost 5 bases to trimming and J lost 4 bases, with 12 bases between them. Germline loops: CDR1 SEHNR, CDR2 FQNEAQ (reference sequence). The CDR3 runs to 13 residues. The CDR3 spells CASSPPYRYEQYV. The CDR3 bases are TGTGCCAGCAGCCCCCCGTATCGTTACGAGCAGTACGTC.

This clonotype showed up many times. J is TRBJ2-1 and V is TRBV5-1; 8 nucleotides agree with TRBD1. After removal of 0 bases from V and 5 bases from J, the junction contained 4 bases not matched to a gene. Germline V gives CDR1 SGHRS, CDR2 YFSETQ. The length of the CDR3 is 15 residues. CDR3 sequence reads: CASSLGTGQDNEQFF. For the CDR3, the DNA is TGCGCCAGCAGCTTGGGAACGGGACAGGACAATGAGCAGTTCTTC. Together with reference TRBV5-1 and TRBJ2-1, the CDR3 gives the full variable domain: KAGVTQTPRYLIKTRGQQVTLSCSPISGHRSVSWYQQTPGQGLQFLFEYFSETQRNKGNFPGRFSGRQFSNSRSEMNVSTLELGDSALYLCASSLGTGQDNEQFFGPGTRLTVL.

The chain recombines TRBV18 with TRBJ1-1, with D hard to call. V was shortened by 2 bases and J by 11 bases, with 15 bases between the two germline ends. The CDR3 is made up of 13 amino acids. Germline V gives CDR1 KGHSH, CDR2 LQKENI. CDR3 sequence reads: CASSPLERSGAFF. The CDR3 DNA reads TGTGCCAGCTCACCATTGGAGAGGTCTGGGGCTTTCTTT.

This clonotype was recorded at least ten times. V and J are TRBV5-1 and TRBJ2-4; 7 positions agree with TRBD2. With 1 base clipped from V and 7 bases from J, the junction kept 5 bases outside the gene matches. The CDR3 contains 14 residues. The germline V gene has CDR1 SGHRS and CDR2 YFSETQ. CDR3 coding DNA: TGCGCCAGCAGCTTGAACGGGGGGAATAACATTCAGTACTTC. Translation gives CASSLNGGNNIQYF.

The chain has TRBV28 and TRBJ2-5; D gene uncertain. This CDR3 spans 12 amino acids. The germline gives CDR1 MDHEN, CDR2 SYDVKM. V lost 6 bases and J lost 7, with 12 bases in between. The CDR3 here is CASSSQMGTQYF. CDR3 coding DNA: TGTGCCAGCAGCTCTCAAATGGGGACCCAGTACTTC.

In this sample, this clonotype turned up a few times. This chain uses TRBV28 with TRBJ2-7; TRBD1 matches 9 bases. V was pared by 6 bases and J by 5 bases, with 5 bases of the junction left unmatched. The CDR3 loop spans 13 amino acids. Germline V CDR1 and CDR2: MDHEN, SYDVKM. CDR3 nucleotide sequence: TGTGCCAGCAGGGGGACAGGGCGCGACGAGCAGTACGTC. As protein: CASRGTGRDEQYV.

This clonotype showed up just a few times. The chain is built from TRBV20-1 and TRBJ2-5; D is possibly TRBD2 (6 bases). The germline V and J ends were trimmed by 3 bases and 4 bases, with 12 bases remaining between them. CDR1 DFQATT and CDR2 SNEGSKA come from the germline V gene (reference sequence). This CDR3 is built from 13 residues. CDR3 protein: CSARPHGGETQYF. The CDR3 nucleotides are TGCAGTGCTAGGCCCCACGGGGGAGAGACCCAGTACTTC.

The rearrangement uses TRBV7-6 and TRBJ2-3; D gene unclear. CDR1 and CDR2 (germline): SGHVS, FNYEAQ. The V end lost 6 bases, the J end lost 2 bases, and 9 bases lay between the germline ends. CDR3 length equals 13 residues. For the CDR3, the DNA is TGTGCCAGCAGAGATACAACCACAGATACGCAGTATTTT. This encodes CASRDTTTDTQYF.

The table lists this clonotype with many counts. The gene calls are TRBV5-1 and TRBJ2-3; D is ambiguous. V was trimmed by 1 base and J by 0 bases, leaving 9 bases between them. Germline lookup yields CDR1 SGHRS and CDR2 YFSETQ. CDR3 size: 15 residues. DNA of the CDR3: TGCGCCAGCAGCTTGATGGGGTTTAGCACAGATACGCAGTATTTT. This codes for CASSLMGFSTDTQYF.

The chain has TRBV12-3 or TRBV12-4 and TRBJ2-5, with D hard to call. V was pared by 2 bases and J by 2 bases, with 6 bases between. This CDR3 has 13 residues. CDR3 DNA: TGTGCCAGCAGTTTACAGCAGCAAGAGACCCAGTACTTC. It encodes CASSLQQQETQYF.

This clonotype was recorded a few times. This CDR3 reads CAISDSGARFEDSYNEQFF. CDR3 DNA sequence: TGTGCCATCAGTGATTCAGGGGCCCGCTTCGAGGACTCCTACAATGAGCAGTTCTTC. J is TRBJ2-1 and V is TRBV10-3, with D perhaps matching TRBD1 (6 bases). The CDR3 runs 19 residues. V was clipped by 3 bases and J by 0 bases, with 21 bases between them. Germline V CDR1 and CDR2: ENHRY, SYGVKD.

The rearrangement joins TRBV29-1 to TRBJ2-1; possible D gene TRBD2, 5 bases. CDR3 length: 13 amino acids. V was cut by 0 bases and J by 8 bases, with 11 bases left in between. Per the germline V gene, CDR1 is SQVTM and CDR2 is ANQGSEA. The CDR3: CSVEERWGDEQFF. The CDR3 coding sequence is TGCAGCGTTGAAGAGCGGTGGGGAGATGAGCAGTTCTTC.

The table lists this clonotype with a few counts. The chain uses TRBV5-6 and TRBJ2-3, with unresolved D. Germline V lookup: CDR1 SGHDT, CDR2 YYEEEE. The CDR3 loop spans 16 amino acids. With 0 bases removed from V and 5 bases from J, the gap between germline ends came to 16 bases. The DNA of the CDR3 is TGTGCCAGCAGCTTGGTGTCCGGAACAACTATAGATACGCAGTATTTT. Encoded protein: CASSLVSGTTIDTQYF.

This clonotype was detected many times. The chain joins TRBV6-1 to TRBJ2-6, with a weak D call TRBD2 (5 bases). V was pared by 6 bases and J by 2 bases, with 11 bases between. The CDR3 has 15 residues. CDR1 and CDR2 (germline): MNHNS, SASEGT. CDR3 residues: CASSLTSTGANVLTF. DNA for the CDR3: TGTGCCAGCAGCCTAACTAGTACTGGGGCCAACGTCCTGACTTTC.